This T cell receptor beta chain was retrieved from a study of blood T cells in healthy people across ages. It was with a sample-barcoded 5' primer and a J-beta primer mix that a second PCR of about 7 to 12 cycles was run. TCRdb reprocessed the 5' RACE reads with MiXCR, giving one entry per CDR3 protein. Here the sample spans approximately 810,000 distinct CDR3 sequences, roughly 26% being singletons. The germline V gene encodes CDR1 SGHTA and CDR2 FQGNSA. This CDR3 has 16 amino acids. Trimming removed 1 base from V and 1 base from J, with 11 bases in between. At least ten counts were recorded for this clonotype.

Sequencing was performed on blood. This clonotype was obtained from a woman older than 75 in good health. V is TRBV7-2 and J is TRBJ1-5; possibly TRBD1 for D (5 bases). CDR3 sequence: CASSLVARASNQPQHF. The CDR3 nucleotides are TGTGCCAGCAGCTTAGTCGCCAGGGCCAGCAATCAGCCCCAGCATTTT.